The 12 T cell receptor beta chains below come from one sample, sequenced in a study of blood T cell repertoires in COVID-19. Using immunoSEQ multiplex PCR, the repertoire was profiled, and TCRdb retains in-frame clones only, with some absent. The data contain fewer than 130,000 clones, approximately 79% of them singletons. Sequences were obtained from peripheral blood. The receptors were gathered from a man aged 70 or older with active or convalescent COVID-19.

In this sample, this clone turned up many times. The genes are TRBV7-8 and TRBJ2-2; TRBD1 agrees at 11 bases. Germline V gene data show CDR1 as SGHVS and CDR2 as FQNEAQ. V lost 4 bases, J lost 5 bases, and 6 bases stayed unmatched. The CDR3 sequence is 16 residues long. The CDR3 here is CASSSGQGAITGELFF. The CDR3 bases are TGTGCCAGCAGCTCAGGACAGGGGGCAATTACCGGGGAGCTGTTTTTT.

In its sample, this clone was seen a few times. CDR3 DNA sequence: TGTGCCAGCAGCTCACTAGGTGTGCATTCGGAGACCCAGTACTTC. Amino acids: CASSSLGVHSETQYF. The chain carries TRBV9 and TRBJ2-5, with a possible D match to TRBD2 (5 bases). Germline V gives CDR1 SGDLS, CDR2 YYNGEE. V was pared by 4 bases and J by 5 bases, with 18 bases between. CDR3 size: 15 residues. The complete variable domain, with remaining parts taken from reference TRBV9 and TRBJ2-5, reads DSGVTQTPKHLITATGQRVTLRCSPRSGDLSVYWYQQSLDQGLQFLIQYYNGEERAKGNILERFSAQQFPDLHSELNLSSLELGDSALYFCASSSLGVHSETQYFGPGTRLLVL.

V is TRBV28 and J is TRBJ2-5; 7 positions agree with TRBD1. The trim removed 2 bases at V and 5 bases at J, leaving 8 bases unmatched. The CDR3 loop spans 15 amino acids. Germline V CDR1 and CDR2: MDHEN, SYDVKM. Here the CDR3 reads CASSLPDRALETQYF. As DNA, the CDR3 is TGTGCCAGCAGTTTACCCGACAGGGCACTGGAGACCCAGTACTTC. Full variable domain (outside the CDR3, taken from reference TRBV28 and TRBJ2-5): DVKVTQSSRYLVKRTGEKVFLECVQDMDHENMFWYRQDPGLGLRLIYFSYDVKMKEKGDIPEGYSVSREKKERFSLILESASTNQTSMYLCASSLPDRALETQYFGPGTRLLVL.

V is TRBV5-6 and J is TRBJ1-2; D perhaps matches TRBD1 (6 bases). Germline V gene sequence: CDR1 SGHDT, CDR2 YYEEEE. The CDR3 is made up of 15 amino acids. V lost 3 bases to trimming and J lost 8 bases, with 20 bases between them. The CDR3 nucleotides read TGTGCCAGCAGCTCGTACAGGGAACGGCAAGCGGGCTACACCTTC. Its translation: CASSSYRERQAGYTF.

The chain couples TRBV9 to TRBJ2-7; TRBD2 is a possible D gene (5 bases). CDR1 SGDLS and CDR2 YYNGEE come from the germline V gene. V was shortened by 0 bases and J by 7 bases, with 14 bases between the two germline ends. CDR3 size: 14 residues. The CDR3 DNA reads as TGTGCCAGCAGCGTAGGTGCGGGCCTCCCGGAGCAGTACTTC. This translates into CASSVGAGLPEQYF.

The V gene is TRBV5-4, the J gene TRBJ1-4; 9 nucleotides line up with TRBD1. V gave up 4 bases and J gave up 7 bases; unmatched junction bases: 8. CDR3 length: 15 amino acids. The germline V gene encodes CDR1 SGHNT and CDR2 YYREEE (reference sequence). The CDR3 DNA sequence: TGTGCCAGCAGCCCAGGACAGGGGCTAGGTGAAAAACTGTTTTTT. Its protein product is CASSPGQGLGEKLFF.

The CDR3 spells CASSLKGAGGLHF. As DNA, the CDR3 is TGTGCCAGCAGCCTGAAGGGGGCAGGGGGCCTCCACTTT. The genes are TRBV3-1 (or the pseudogene TRBV3-2) and TRBJ1-6; 7 bases match TRBD1. CDR1 LGHDT and CDR2 YNNKEL come from the germline V gene (reference sequence). V shed 4 bases, J shed 15 bases, and the junction held 9 bases outside the gene matches. The CDR3 has 13 residues.

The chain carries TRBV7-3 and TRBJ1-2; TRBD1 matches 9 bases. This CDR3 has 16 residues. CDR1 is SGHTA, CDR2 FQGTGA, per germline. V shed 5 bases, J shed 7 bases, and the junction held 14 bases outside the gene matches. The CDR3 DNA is TGTGCCAGCAGCCTCGGAGGAAAGGACAGGGGTTCTGGCTACACCTTC. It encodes CASSLGGKDRGSGYTF. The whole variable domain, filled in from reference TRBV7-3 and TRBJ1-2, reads GAGVSQTPSNKVTEKGKYVELRCDPISGHTALYWYRQSLGQGPEFLIYFQGTGAADDSGLPNDRFFAVRPEGSVSTLKIQRTERGDSAVYLCASSLGGKDRGSGYTFGSGTRLTVV.

CDR3 protein: CASSYSSGGDYEQYF. The CDR3 DNA reads as TGTGCCAGCAGTTACTCAAGCGGGGGGGACTACGAGCAGTACTTC. The chain carries TRBV6-5 and TRBJ2-7; 10 positions agree with TRBD2. With V trimmed by 0 bases and J by 3 bases, 2 bases remained unmatched. CDR1 and CDR2 (germline): MNHEY, SVGAGI. The CDR3 covers 15 residues.

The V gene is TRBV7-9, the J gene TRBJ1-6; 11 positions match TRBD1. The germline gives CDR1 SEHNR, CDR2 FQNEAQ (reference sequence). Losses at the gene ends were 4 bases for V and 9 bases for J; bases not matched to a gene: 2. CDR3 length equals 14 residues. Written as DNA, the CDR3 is TGTGCCAGCAGCTCAGGACAGGGGGCTTCACCCCTCCACTTT. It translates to CASSSGQGASPLHF. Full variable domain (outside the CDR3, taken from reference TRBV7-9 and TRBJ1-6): DTGVSQNPRHKITKRGQNVTFRCDPISEHNRLYWYRQTLGQGPEFLTYFQNEAQLEKSRLLSDRFSAERPKGSFSTLEIQRTEQGDSAMYLCASSSGQGASPLHFGNGTRLTVT.

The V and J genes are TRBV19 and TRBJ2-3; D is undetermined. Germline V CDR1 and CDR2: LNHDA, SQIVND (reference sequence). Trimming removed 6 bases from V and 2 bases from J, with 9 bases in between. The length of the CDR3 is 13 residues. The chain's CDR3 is CASSEALTDTQYF. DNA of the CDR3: TGTGCCAGTAGCGAAGCACTCACAGATACGCAGTATTTT.

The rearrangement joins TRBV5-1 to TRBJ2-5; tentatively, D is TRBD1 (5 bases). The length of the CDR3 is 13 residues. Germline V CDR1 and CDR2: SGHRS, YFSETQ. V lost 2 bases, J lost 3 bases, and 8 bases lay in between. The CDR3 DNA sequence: TGCGCCAGCAGCTTTGGGGCGGAAGAGACCCAGTACTTC. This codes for CASSFGAEETQYF.